What follows are 3 T cell receptor beta chains derived from one specimen sequenced in a study of cytomegalovirus exposure and HLA in healthy donors. Researchers ran the PCR with 60 Vbeta and 13 Jbeta primers. The table came from immunoSEQ multiplex PCR; TCRdb's copy has only in-frame clones and leaves some out. Found here are 130,000 or so clones, approximately 80% of them singletons; the top ten hold 1.8%. Sample: PBMCs. The receptor set was obtained from a female donor in good health and CMV-seropositive.

The chain carries TRBV29-1 and TRBJ2-5, with TRBD1 as a possible D gene (6 bases). Germline assignment: CDR1 SQVTM and CDR2 ANQGSEA. This CDR3 spans 13 amino acids. Trimming cost V 6 bases and J 1 base, with 12 bases left between them. CDR3: CSVDDRIQETQYF. The CDR3 DNA reads TGCAGCGTCGATGACAGGATCCAAGAGACCCAGTACTTC.

V gene TRBV2 combines with J gene TRBJ1-6, with a possible D match to TRBD1 (5 bases). Per germline, CDR1 SNHLY and CDR2 FYNNEI. Trimming took off 4 bases at V and 8 bases at J, with 15 bases between the two ends. The CDR3 spans 15 residues. The CDR3 coding sequence is TGTGCCAGCAGTGGTGGCGGCGGACAATATTCACCCCTCCACTTT. It codes for CASSGGGGQYSPLHF.

The table lists this clone with a few counts. This chain uses TRBV19 with TRBJ2-3; 15 bases line up with TRBD2. The CDR3 extends over 17 amino acids. Trimming at V came to 6 bases and at J to 6 bases, leaving 10 bases not matched to a gene. Germline V lookup: CDR1 LNHDA, CDR2 SQIVND (reference sequence). The CDR3 region is CASSHPGLAGGMDTQYF. The DNA of the CDR3 is TGTGCCAGTAGCCATCCGGGACTAGCGGGAGGAATGGATACGCAGTATTTT.